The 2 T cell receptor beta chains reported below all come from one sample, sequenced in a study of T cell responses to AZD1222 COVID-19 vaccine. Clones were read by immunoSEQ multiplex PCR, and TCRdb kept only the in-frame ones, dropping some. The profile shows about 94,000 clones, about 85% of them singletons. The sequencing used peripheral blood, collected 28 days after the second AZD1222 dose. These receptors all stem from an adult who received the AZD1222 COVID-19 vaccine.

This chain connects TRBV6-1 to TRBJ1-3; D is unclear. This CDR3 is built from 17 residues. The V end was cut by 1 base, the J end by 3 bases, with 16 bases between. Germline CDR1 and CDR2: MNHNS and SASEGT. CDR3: CASSEELFQVFGNTIYF. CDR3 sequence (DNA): TGTGCCAGCAGTGAAGAATTGTTTCAGGTCTTTGGAAACACCATATATTTT.

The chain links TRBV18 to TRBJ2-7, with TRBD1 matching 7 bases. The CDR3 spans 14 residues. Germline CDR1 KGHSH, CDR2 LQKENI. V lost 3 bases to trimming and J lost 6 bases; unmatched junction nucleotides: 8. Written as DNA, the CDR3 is TGTGCCAGCTCACCTGAGACAGGGAAAAGCGAGCAGTACTTC. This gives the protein CASSPETGKSEQYF.